A selection of T cell receptor beta chains follows, all from one sample in a study of OX40 agonist ivuxolimab in advanced cancers. Assay: immunoSEQ multiplex PCR; the TCRdb copy retains only in-frame clones and omits some. The table includes around 49,000 clones, roughly 84% detected once. Here the sequenced sample was CD4+ or CD8+ T cells sorted from blood, taken in a trial of the OX40 agonist ivuxolimab. All receptors come from an adult with an advanced solid tumor such as melanoma, head and neck, liver or kidney cancer. CDR3s include the opening cysteine and the closing phenylalanine or tryptophan. The D gene is left open where the match is weak. Rows may omit the clone size; those that give it use once, few, many or a size class.

J gene	clone size	V gene	CDR3 length	D gene	CDR3 protein	CDR3 DNA
TRBJ1-5	-	TRBV4-1	14	-	CASSQVSSNQPQHF	TGCGCCAGCAGCCAAGTTTCCAGCAATCAGCCCCAGCATTTT
TRBJ2-1	-	TRBV14	12	-	CASSQDDNEQFF	TGTGCCAGCAGCCAAGACGACAATGAGCAGTTCTTC
TRBJ2-3	-	TRBV30	14	-	CAWRRVGRADTQYF	TGTGCCTGGAGGAGAGTGGGGCGGGCAGATACGCAGTATTTT
TRBJ2-2	-	TRBV19	17	TRBD1	CASSLIRDRGKTGELFF	TGTGCCAGTAGCTTGATACGAGACAGGGGAAAGACCGGGGAGCTGTTTTTT
TRBJ2-1	once	TRBV11-3	10	-	CASSFGEQFF	TGTGCCAGCAGCTTCGGTGAGCAGTTCTTC
TRBJ2-7	-	TRBV28	17	TRBD2	CASSQGTSGMFSYEQYF	TGTGCCAGCAGCCAAGGGACTAGCGGGATGTTCTCCTACGAGCAGTACTTC
TRBJ1-4	-	TRBV5-1	14	-	CASSLTENNEKLFF	TGCGCCAGCAGCTTGACGGAAAATAATGAAAAACTGTTTTTT
TRBJ1-5	-	TRBV16	15	-	CASSQSSGRGQPQHF	TGTGCCAGCAGCCAATCTTCGGGCCGAGGTCAGCCCCAGCATTTT
TRBJ2-3	-	TRBV9	14	-	CASSVGLDPDTQYF	TGTGCCAGCAGCGTAGGGCTGGACCCAGATACGCAGTATTTT
TRBJ2-7	-	TRBV7-8	12	-	CATEGTSYEQYF	TGTGCCACGGAGGGCACCTCCTACGAGCAGTACTTC
TRBJ1-1	-	TRBV28	16	-	CASSLLGISMNTEAFF	TGTGCCAGCAGTTTATTGGGGATTTCCATGAACACTGAAGCTTTCTTT
TRBJ2-5	-	TRBV4-3	15	-	CASSQGAGRKETQYF	TGCGCCAGCAGCCAAGGAGCCGGGAGAAAAGAGACCCAGTACTTC
TRBJ2-5	-	TRBV5-6	14	TRBD2	CASSSLAGEETQYF	TGTGCCAGCAGCTCCTTAGCGGGGGAAGAGACCCAGTACTTC
TRBJ1-2	-	TRBV28	15	-	CASSFLSAANYGYTF	TGTGCCAGCAGTTTCTTGTCGGCTGCTAACTATGGCTACACCTTC
TRBJ1-5	-	TRBV12-5	14	-	CASDGSASNQPQHF	TGTGCTAGTGACGGGAGTGCGAGCAATCAGCCCCAGCATTTT
TRBJ1-1	-	TRBV4-1	16	-	CASSQAELVGGTEAFF	TGCGCCAGCAGCCAGGCCGAACTGGTCGGGGGCACTGAAGCTTTCTTT
TRBJ2-3	-	TRBV7-9	19	-	CASSHLPGEGIRITDTQYF	TGTGCCAGCAGCCACCTACCGGGGGAAGGGATCAGGATCACAGATACGCAGTATTTT
TRBJ2-3	-	TRBV19	12	-	CASSEGTDTQYF	TGTGCCAGTAGTGAAGGCACAGATACGCAGTATTTT
TRBJ1-3	-	TRBV28	14	TRBD1	CASLDRVGRNTIYF	TGTGCCAGCCTAGACAGGGTCGGTCGGAACACCATATATTTT
TRBJ2-7	-	TRBV4-1	17	TRBD2	CASSHLPSAGGEYEQYF	TGCGCCAGCAGCCACCTCCCCTCTGCGGGAGGAGAATACGAGCAGTACTTC
TRBJ1-5	-	TRBV28	16	-	CASSLGTGSGSQPQHF	TGTGCCAGCAGTTTAGGTACAGGTTCGGGAAGTCAGCCCCAGCATTTT
TRBJ2-5	-	TRBV6-5	15	TRBD2	CASSPREVPQETQYF	TGTGCCAGCAGCCCTCGGGAGGTTCCTCAGGAGACCCAGTACTTC
TRBJ1-2	-	TRBV30	17	-	CAWSPYKNTYYNYGYTF	TGTGCCTGGAGTCCATACAAGAACACCTACTATAACTATGGCTACACCTTC
TRBJ2-2	-	TRBV11-3	16	TRBD2	CASSTRGGQNTGELFF	TGTGCCAGCAGCACCCGGGGGGGTCAGAACACCGGGGAGCTGTTTTTT
TRBJ2-7	-	TRBV28	15	TRBD2	CASSFLAGASYEQYF	TGTGCCAGCAGTTTCTTAGCGGGGGCTTCCTACGAGCAGTACTTC
TRBJ2-5	-	TRBV5-8	15	TRBD2	CASSLGTSGTETQYF	TGTGCCAGCAGCTTGGGGACTAGCGGGACGGAGACCCAGTACTTC
TRBJ2-3	-	TRBV12-5	18	TRBD2	CASGFTLAGGGPGDTQYF	TGTGCTAGTGGTTTTACACTAGCGGGGGGGGGCCCCGGAGATACGCAGTATTTT
TRBJ2-5	-	TRBV5-3	18	TRBD2	CARSFPREAGDGKETQYF	TGTGCCAGAAGCTTCCCTCGGGAAGCGGGAGATGGGAAAGAGACCCAGTACTTC
TRBJ1-3	-	TRBV28	15	TRBD1	CASRLQGASGNTIYF	TGTGCCAGCAGACTGCAGGGGGCCTCTGGAAACACCATATATTTT
TRBJ2-1	once	TRBV28	12	-	CASSLYGNEQFF	TGTGCCAGCAGTTTATACGGGAATGAGCAGTTCTTC
TRBJ2-2	-	TRBV7-8	14	TRBD2	CASSQTSGSGELFF	TGTGCCAGCAGCCAGACTAGCGGGAGCGGGGAGCTGTTTTTT
TRBJ2-7	once	TRBV5-6	16	TRBD2	CASSSDWGAGVREQYF	TGTGCCAGCAGCTCCGACTGGGGAGCGGGAGTGCGGGAGCAGTACTTC
TRBJ1-5	-	TRBV27	16	-	CASSLWGEGSGQPQHF	TGTGCCAGCAGTTTATGGGGCGAGGGGAGCGGTCAGCCCCAGCATTTT
TRBJ2-1	many	TRBV5-1	16	TRBD2	CASSWGTSGFPDEQFF	TGCGCCAGCAGCTGGGGGACTAGCGGGTTCCCCGATGAGCAGTTCTTC
TRBJ2-3	few	TRBV7-9	14	TRBD2	CASSSSGAPDTQYF	TGTGCCAGCAGCTCCAGCGGGGCCCCGGATACGCAGTATTTT
TRBJ2-3	-	TRBV12-5	15	TRBD1	CASGLGTGGWYTQYF	TGTGCTAGTGGTCTCGGGACAGGGGGCTGGTATACGCAGTATTTT
TRBJ1-4	-	TRBV19	16	TRBD1	CASSLFLRDSPEKLFF	TGTGCCAGTAGTCTGTTCCTCCGGGACAGCCCCGAAAAACTGTTTTTT
TRBJ2-3	-	TRBV9	11	-	CASGYEDTQYF	TGTGCCAGCGGGTATGAAGATACGCAGTATTTT
TRBJ1-4	-	TRBV2	16	-	CASSPVGGPAGEKLFF	TGTGCCAGCAGTCCCGTGGGGGGGCCGGCGGGTGAAAAACTGTTTTTT